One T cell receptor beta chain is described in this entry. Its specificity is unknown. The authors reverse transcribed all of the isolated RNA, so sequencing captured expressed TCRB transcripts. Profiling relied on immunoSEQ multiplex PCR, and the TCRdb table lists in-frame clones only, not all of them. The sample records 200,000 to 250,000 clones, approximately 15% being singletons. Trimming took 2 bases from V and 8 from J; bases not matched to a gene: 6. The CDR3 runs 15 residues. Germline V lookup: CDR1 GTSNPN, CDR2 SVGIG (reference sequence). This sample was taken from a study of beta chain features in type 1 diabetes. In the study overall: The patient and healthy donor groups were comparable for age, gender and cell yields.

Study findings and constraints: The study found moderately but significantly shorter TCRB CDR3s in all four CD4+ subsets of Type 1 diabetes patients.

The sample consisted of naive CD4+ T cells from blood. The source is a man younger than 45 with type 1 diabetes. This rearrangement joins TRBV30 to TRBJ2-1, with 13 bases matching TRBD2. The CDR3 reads CAWSLTSGGRDEQFF. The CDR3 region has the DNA TGTGCCTGGAGTTTGACTAGCGGGGGGCGGGATGAGCAGTTCTTC.